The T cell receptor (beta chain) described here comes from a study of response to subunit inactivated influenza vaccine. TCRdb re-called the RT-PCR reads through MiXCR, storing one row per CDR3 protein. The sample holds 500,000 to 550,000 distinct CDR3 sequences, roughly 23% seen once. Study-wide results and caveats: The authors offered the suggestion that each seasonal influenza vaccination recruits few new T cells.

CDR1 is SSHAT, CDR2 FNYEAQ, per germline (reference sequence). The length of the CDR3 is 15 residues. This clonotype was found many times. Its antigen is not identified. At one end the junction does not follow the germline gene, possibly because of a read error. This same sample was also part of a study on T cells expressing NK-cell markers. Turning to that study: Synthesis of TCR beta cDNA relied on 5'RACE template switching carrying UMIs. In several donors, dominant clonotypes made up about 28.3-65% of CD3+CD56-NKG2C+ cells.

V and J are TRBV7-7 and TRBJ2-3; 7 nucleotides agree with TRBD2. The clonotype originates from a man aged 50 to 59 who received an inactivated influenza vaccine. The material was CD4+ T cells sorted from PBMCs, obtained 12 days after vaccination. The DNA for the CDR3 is TGTGCTAGCAGCTTACTAGGGCTAGCGGTAGATACGCAGTATTTT. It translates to CASSLLGLAVDTQYF.